This T cell receptor (beta chain) derives from a study of control samples from healthy donors and cancer patients. This clone is a singleton in its sample. Assay used: immunoSEQ multiplex PCR; TCRdb lists only in-frame clones, some missing. The table includes about 180,000 clones, roughly 92% detected once. The CDR3 totals 15 residues. In germline, CDR1 is MNHEY, CDR2 SMNVEV (reference sequence). J lost 1 base, V lost 4 bases, and 4 bases had no gene match. The chain is built from TRBV27 and TRBJ2-3; 8 positions agree with TRBD1. The clonotype was recovered from a man aged 25 to 40 in good health. Specimen: blood. DNA of the CDR3: TGTGCCAGCAGTTCCCCGGGACAGGGCACAGATACGCAGTATTTT. Residues: CASSSPGQGTDTQYF.